What follows describes a single T cell receptor beta chain. What antigen it recognizes has not been identified. No per-base quality is available; no much larger clone lies one base away. TCRbeta CDR3 regions were amplified from genomic DNA using the immunoSEQ Assay, a bias-controlled multiplex PCR. The authors' analysis ran thus. The number of nucleated cells in each sample was estimated from the amplification of reference gene primers within the assay. To quantify the absolute abundance of each unique TCRbeta CDR3 rearrangement, sequence reads were collapsed and filtered. Productive Simpson clonality was computed per sample as the square root of Simpson's diversity index over productive rearrangements. TCRdb took this table from immuneACCESS and kept in-frame rearrangements with V and J called. Such tables lack part of the clones; where checked against another copy, unresolved V genes explain under half of the gap, and the rest is unexplained. The DNA was the basis for D and trimming; V, J and clone size are from that table. Counted in this sample were 200,000 to 250,000 clones; 85% to 90% of them appeared once. Of the sample, about 15% is held by the ten largest clones.

Enrolling through a virtual design, the prospective study's participants ranged in age from roughly 18 to 89 years and lived across around 25 United States geographic areas. In the prospective study, cohorts were assigned on the basis of participant-reported clinical history obtained from a screening survey and a study questionnaire. Exposed participants were defined as having been in contact with someone with a PCR-confirmed or clinician-diagnosed COVID-19 case within 2 weeks of study entry. In the prospective study, mobile phlebotomists collected whole blood, serum and a nasopharyngeal or oropharyngeal swab from each participant. Prospective study participants could optionally give additional blood draws and questionnaires over a roughly 2-month period. Before DNA extraction, prospective study blood samples were shipped either frozen or at room temperature. The data belong to a study of blood T cell repertoires in COVID-19 (dated by TCRdb to 2019 to 2021). Concerning the study at large: Samples covering the acute and convalescent phases of COVID-19 were provided by collaborators in the United States, Italy and Spain. HLA class I and class II types, where available, came from metadata supplied by the sample provider rather than from assay-based typing. Deeply sampled blood TCRbeta repertoires from subjects exposed to, actively infected with, or recovered from COVID-19 were included in the dataset. The material from the prospective study consisted of cDNA or gDNA derived from T cells, B-cell-depleted T cells, or PBMCs. The sample metadata nearly always contained a de-identified subject ID, COVID-19 status, age in years and sex. Samples were obtained from the ongoing ImmuneRACE study (first 160 participants) and from 1,254 subjects provided by 6 global collaborators. A freely available public database, intended as a resource for researchers studying the immune response to SARS-CoV-2, is where the repertoires were released. Results and caveats for the whole study, not just this receptor: The quantity of clinical and demographic metadata differed by source and by participant and was supplied without curation.

The clonotype was recovered from a man aged 30-40 years who had been exposed to COVID-19. The material sequenced was PBMCs or T cells enriched from blood (not recorded which).

The nucleotides read TGTGCCAGCAGGGAGGCAGGCAGGGGGGCCTACGAGCAGTACTTC. This translates into CASREAGRGAYEQYF. Recombination joined TRBV11-2 with TRBJ2-7, with a weak D call of TRBD1 (7 bases match). According to the germline V gene, CDR1 reads SGHAT and CDR2 reads FQNNGV. Reading from cysteine to phenylalanine, the CDR3 counts 15 amino acids. Only the CDR3 DNA is retained, 45 bases long and in frame from the first base. V is shortened by 6 bases, J by 2 bases, and the region joining them spans 17 bases.